The 21 T cell receptor beta chains in this list originate from one sample, sequenced in a study of blood T cell repertoires in COVID-19. Assay: immunoSEQ multiplex PCR; the TCRdb copy retains only in-frame clones and omits some. The sample includes 250,000 to 400,000 clones, roughly 89% of them seen just once. Sequencing was done on a sample of PBMCs or T cells enriched from blood (not recorded which). All receptors derive from a man between 60 and 75 years old who had recovered from COVID-19.

The V and J genes are TRBV10-1 and TRBJ2-7; 7 positions agree with TRBD1. Germline CDR1 and CDR2: WNHNN and SYGVQD (reference sequence). The CDR3 has 15 residues. J gave up 0 bases and V 8 bases, and 10 bases lay outside the gene matches. The DNA of the CDR3 is TGCGCCAGCGAAGGGTCACAGGGGAGCTCCTACGAGCAGTACTTC. Residues: CASEGSQGSSYEQYF.

The chain carries TRBV19 and TRBJ1-1, with 10 bases matching TRBD1. The trim removed 4 bases at V and 6 bases at J, leaving 5 bases unmatched. This CDR3 contains 14 residues. The germline V gene has CDR1 LNHDA and CDR2 SQIVND (reference sequence). In DNA form, the CDR3 reads TGTGCCAGTAGTACCCGACAGGGGGCCTCTGAAGCTTTCTTT. Translating it yields CASSTRQGASEAFF.

The chain links TRBV6-5 to TRBJ2-3; TRBD1 matches 9 bases. The CDR3 contains 14 residues. Trimming cost V 10 bases and J 2 bases; bases outside gene matches: 7. The germline V gene has CDR1 MNHEY and CDR2 SVGAGI. CDR3 sequence reads: CATLDRGITDTQYF. CDR3 coding DNA: TGTGCCACCTTGGACAGGGGAATCACAGATACGCAGTATTTT.

The V gene is TRBV7-2, the J gene TRBJ2-7; 7 positions agree with TRBD1. CDR3 size: 15 residues. V shed 6 bases, J shed 2 bases, and the junction held 10 bases outside the gene matches. Germline V lookup: CDR1 SGHTA, CDR2 FQGNSA. The CDR3 is CASRESGTATYEQYF. The CDR3 DNA reads TGTGCCAGCAGGGAGTCCGGGACAGCGACCTACGAGCAGTACTTC.

The chain has TRBV20-1 and TRBJ2-2; no reliable D call. The CDR3 runs 11 residues. Germline CDR1 and CDR2: DFQATT and SNEGSKA (reference sequence). Between the trimmed V and J ends, which lost 7 bases and 5 bases, there was a span of 8 bases. The chain's CDR3 is CSVSQTGELFF. The CDR3 nucleotides read TGCAGTGTCTCACAGACCGGGGAGCTGTTTTTT.

This clone has just one count. This chain uses TRBV11-3 with TRBJ1-2, with TRBD1 identical over 7 bases. The trim removed 6 bases at V and 4 bases at J, leaving 8 bases unmatched. The CDR3 has 14 amino acids. CDR1 and CDR2 from the germline V gene are SGHNT and YENEEA. CDR3 nucleotides: TGTGCCAGCAGATCACAGGGGTCTGGCTATGGCTACACCTTC. Protein sequence: CASRSQGSGYGYTF.

The rearrangement joins TRBV11-2 to TRBJ2-1; D is perhaps TRBD2 (6 bases). In germline, CDR1 is SGHAT, CDR2 FQNNGV. Trimming cost V 3 bases and J 7 bases, with 22 bases left between them. The CDR3 is 17 residues long. CDR3 loop: CASSFQASARLFNEQFF. The CDR3 DNA is TGTGCCAGCAGCTTCCAAGCTAGCGCCAGACTTTTTAATGAGCAGTTCTTC. Using reference TRBV11-2 and TRBJ2-1 for the parts outside the CDR3, the full variable domain is EAGVAQSPRYKIIEKRQSVAFWCNPISGHATLYWYQQILGQGPKLLIQFQNNGVVDDSQLPKDRFSAERLKGVDSTLKIQPAKLEDSAVYLCASSFQASARLFNEQFFGPGTRLTVL.

The chain links TRBV19 to TRBJ2-5, with D perhaps TRBD1 (6 bases). The CDR3 spans 15 residues. Germline V gene sequence: CDR1 LNHDA, CDR2 SQIVND (reference sequence). V lost 4 bases and J lost 2, with 14 bases in between. In nucleotides, the CDR3 is TGTGCCAGTAGTACCGGGGACACCGATCAAGAGACCCAGTACTTC. Protein sequence: CASSTGDTDQETQYF.

With regard to this clone: An end of the junction does not agree with germline; a read error may underlie this. The chain links TRBV7-2 to TRBJ1-1; D is possibly TRBD1 (6 bases). The CDR3 length is 14 residues. Germline V lookup: CDR1 SGHTA, CDR2 FQGNSA. CDR3 protein: CASSLAGQNTEAFF. The CDR3 nucleotides read TGTGCCAGCAGCCTAGCGGGACAGAACACTGAAGCTTTCTTT.

This clone was seen once. The chain carries TRBV2 and TRBJ2-5; 7 nucleotides align to TRBD1. Germline assignment: CDR1 SNHLY and CDR2 FYNNEI. V gave up 2 bases and J gave up 6 bases; unmatched junction bases: 9. This CDR3 is built from 15 residues. In nucleotides, the CDR3 is TGTGCCAGCAGTGAAAGGGGGTGGGACAGCAAGACCCAGTACTTC. It encodes CASSERGWDSKTQYF.

J is TRBJ1-2 and V is TRBV7-2, with TRBD1 as a possible D gene (6 bases). CDR1 is SGHTA, CDR2 FQGNSA, per germline. Trimming left V 1 base short and J 2 bases short, with 11 bases between. The CDR3 length is 15 residues. CDR3 sequence reads: CASSLEGGRNYGYTF. The DNA of the CDR3 is TGTGCCAGCAGCTTAGAAGGGGGAAGGAACTATGGCTACACCTTC.

The chain uses TRBV3-1 (or the pseudogene TRBV3-2) and TRBJ2-6, with 7 bases aligning to TRBD1. The CDR3 has 16 amino acids. Looked up from germline, CDR1 is LGHDT and CDR2 is YNNKEL (reference sequence). V shed 3 bases, J shed 2 bases, and the junction held 4 bases outside the gene matches. The CDR3 sequence: CASSHPTGAGANVLTF. Here the CDR3 DNA reads TGTGCCAGCAGCCACCCAACAGGGGCTGGGGCCAACGTCCTGACTTTC.

The chain carries TRBV7-9 and TRBJ1-2; TRBD1 agrees at 8 bases. Germline loops: CDR1 SEHNR, CDR2 FQNEAQ (reference sequence). The CDR3 extends over 12 amino acids. Germline trimming cut 8 bases from V and 4 bases from J; bases unmatched to any gene: 3. In nucleotides, the CDR3 is TGTGCCAGCGGACAGGGAACCTATGGCTACACCTTC. Translated, it gives CASGQGTYGYTF.

The table lists this clone with a few counts. This rearrangement joins TRBV18 to TRBJ1-5; TRBD1 agrees at 7 bases. Trimming cost V 5 bases and J 7 bases; bases outside gene matches: 8. This CDR3 is 14 amino acids long. The germline CDR1 and CDR2 sequences are KGHSH and LQKENI. The CDR3 spells CASSGQASGQPQHF. CDR3 coding DNA: TGTGCCAGCTCAGGACAGGCGTCGGGACAGCCCCAGCATTTT.

This clone was observed a single time. J is TRBJ1-3 and V is TRBV28; D unclear. The germline V gene encodes CDR1 MDHEN and CDR2 SYDVKM. The germline V and J ends were trimmed by 1 base and 6 bases, with 4 bases remaining between them. CDR3 length: 12 residues. This chain's CDR3 is CASSLSQNTIYF. The CDR3 nucleotides are TGTGCCAGCAGTTTATCACAAAACACCATATATTTT.

The J gene is TRBJ1-5, the V gene TRBV30; 7 bases are shared with TRBD1. This CDR3 is built from 13 residues. The V and J ends lost 6 bases and 4 bases, in that order; junction bases with no gene match: 6. The V gene's germline CDR1 is GTSNPN and CDR2 SVGIG (reference sequence). The CDR3 sequence is CACQGGGNQPQHF. The CDR3 DNA reads TGTGCCTGTCAGGGGGGAGGAAATCAGCCCCAGCATTTT.

The CDR3 DNA sequence: TGCAGCGTTGAGGGTCTCGGGGGGAAAGCCAAAAACATTCAGTACTTC. This sequence encodes CSVEGLGGKAKNIQYF. The chain couples TRBV29-1 to TRBJ2-4, with 7 bases that match TRBD2. The CDR3 consists of 16 residues. Trimming cost V 3 bases and J 0 bases; bases outside gene matches: 8. Germline values: CDR1 SQVTM, CDR2 ANQGSEA.

The chain uses TRBV4-3 and TRBJ2-1; 7 bases are shared with TRBD2. The CDR3 is 16 amino acids. The V and J ends lost 0 bases and 1 base, in that order; junction bases with no gene match: 3. CDR1 LGHNA and CDR2 YSLEER come from the germline V gene. The CDR3 DNA sequence: TGCGCCAGCAGCCAAGATCTGCGGGAGTCCTACAATGAGCAGTTCTTC. It yields the protein CASSQDLRESYNEQFF.

The chain combines TRBV21-1 with TRBJ2-7; the table's D call, TRBD2, has no DNA check behind it. TRBV21-1 is designated a pseudogene. This CDR3 spans 15 amino acids. In DNA, the CDR3 is TGTGCCAGCAGCACCCTAAGCGGGAGTGGCGACGAGCAGTACTTC. It yields the protein CASSTLSGSGDEQYF.

The V gene is TRBV3-1 (or the pseudogene TRBV3-2), the J gene TRBJ2-7, with 11 nucleotides matching TRBD1. The CDR3 length is 15 residues. Germline V CDR1 and CDR2: LGHDT, YNNKEL (reference sequence). With 5 bases clipped from V and 6 bases from J, the junction kept 9 bases outside the gene matches. CDR3 protein: CASSLSGTGGGEQYF. The CDR3 region has the DNA TGTGCCAGCAGCTTGTCCGGGACAGGGGGAGGCGAGCAGTACTTC.

V gene TRBV28 combines with J gene TRBJ1-5; D perhaps matches TRBD1 (6 bases). The germline V gene has CDR1 MDHEN and CDR2 SYDVKM. The CDR3 is 16 amino acids. V gave up 4 bases and J gave up 9 bases, with 22 bases separating them. CDR3 sequence (DNA): TGTGCCAGCAGTTATATACAGGGTCCTCAGAGTCTGCCCCAGCATTTT. This translates into CASSYIQGPQSLPQHF.